One sample yielded the 18 T cell receptor beta chains listed below, sequenced in a study of PD-L1 blockade in urothelial cancer. TCRdb's copy holds only in-frame clones and misses some; the assay was immunoSEQ multiplex PCR. Among under 40,000 clones listed, about nine tenths were seen once. The sample consisted of PBMCs, taken around atezolizumab (anti-PD-L1) treatment. Receptors were obtained from an older man with urothelial cancer.

This sequence joins TRBV29-1 and TRBJ2-1; 10 bases fit TRBD2. V trimming: 8 bases; J trimming: 0 bases; junction bases outside the gene matches: 4. The V gene's germline CDR1 is SQVTM and CDR2 ANQGSEA. The CDR3 is 14 amino acids. CDR3 sequence: CSIGLAASYNEQFF. In nucleotides, the CDR3 is TGCAGCATTGGACTAGCGGCCTCCTACAATGAGCAGTTCTTC.

In this sample, this clone turned up a few times. The genes are TRBV28 and TRBJ1-5, with 8 bases fitting TRBD1. The ends lost 6 bases at V and 4 bases at J; junction bases unmatched: 5. CDR3 length equals 14 residues. Per germline, CDR1 MDHEN and CDR2 SYDVKM. The DNA of the CDR3 is TGTGCCAGCAGGCAAGACAGGGGTAATCAGCCCCAGCATTTT. Translated: CASRQDRGNQPQHF. The full variable domain, completed using reference TRBV28 and TRBJ1-5, is DVKVTQSSRYLVKRTGEKVFLECVQDMDHENMFWYRQDPGLGLRLIYFSYDVKMKEKGDIPEGYSVSREKKERFSLILESASTNQTSMYLCASRQDRGNQPQHFGDGTRLSIL.

The count of this clone is one. The J gene is TRBJ2-3, the V gene TRBV4-1; maybe TRBD2 (5 bases). The V end was cut by 1 base, the J end by 6 bases, with 17 bases between. The CDR3 sequence is 16 residues long. Germline V gene sequence: CDR1 MGHRA, CDR2 YSYEKL. This CDR3 is CASSQGLTNLTDTQYF. CDR3 bases: TGCGCCAGCAGCCAAGGCCTGACTAATTTAACCGATACGCAGTATTTT.

The chain is built from TRBV28 and TRBJ1-4; 7 bases are shared with TRBD1. Germline CDR1 is MDHEN and CDR2 is SYDVKM. V lost 6 bases to trimming and J lost 4 bases; unmatched junction nucleotides: 5. The CDR3 is made up of 14 amino acids. The CDR3 protein is CASRTGQLNEKLFF. DNA for the CDR3: TGTGCCAGCAGAACGGGACAGCTTAATGAAAAACTGTTTTTT.

This clone was found once. The rearrangement uses TRBV6-1 and TRBJ2-5; 8 nucleotides align to TRBD1. In germline, CDR1 is MNHNS, CDR2 SASEGT. This CDR3 region has 15 residues. V was pared by 2 bases and J by 1 base, with 3 bases of the junction left unmatched. The CDR3 region has the DNA TGTGCCAGCAGTGAACTCACAGGGGGCCAAGAGACCCAGTACTTC. It codes for CASSELTGGQETQYF.

The V call is TRBV5-3, the J call TRBJ1-5, with D unresolved. TRBV5-3 is placed among ORFs of uncertain function. The V gene lost 0 bases and the J gene lost 3 bases, with 10 bases spanning the gap. The CDR3 sequence is 15 residues long. CDR3 nucleotides: TGTGCCAGAAGCTTGGGGAGGGCAGTCAATCAGCCCCAGCATTTT. Translation: CARSLGRAVNQPQHF.

Written as DNA, the CDR3 is TGTGCCAGCAGTGCGGACACTGAAGCTTTCTTT. Its protein is CASSADTEAFF. This chain uses TRBV2 with TRBJ1-1; D unclear. Germline V gene sequence: CDR1 SNHLY, CDR2 FYNNEI. CDR3 length: 11 residues. Trimming took off 4 bases at V and 3 bases at J, with 3 bases between the two ends.

This sequence joins TRBV19 and TRBJ1-1; perhaps TRBD1 as D (6 bases). This CDR3 is built from 13 residues. Germline V gene data show CDR1 as LNHDA and CDR2 as SQIVND (reference sequence). Trimming pared 3 bases from V and 5 bases from J, leaving 10 bases between. The CDR3 is CASSMQGRTEAFF. In DNA, the CDR3 is TGTGCCAGTAGTATGCAGGGGCGGACTGAAGCTTTCTTT.

This chain joins TRBV19 and TRBJ2-5; 12 bases agree with TRBD2. CDR1 is LNHDA and CDR2 is SQIVND in the germline V gene (reference sequence). V gave up 9 bases and J gave up 2 bases; unmatched junction bases: 10. The CDR3 length is 16 residues. The CDR3 DNA follows: TGTGCCAGCTCCGGGACTAGCGGGTTAGTTCAAGAGACCCAGTACTTC. It is translated as CASSGTSGLVQETQYF.

The chain is built from TRBV14 and TRBJ1-2; D is possibly TRBD1 (5 bases). Deletions cut 0 bases from V and 4 bases from J, with 9 bases between. CDR1 and CDR2 (germline): SGHDN, FVKESK. The CDR3 has 14 residues. The CDR3 DNA follows: TGTGCCAGCAGCCAAGAGTCCGGGGGCTATGGCTACACCTTC. Translation: CASSQESGGYGYTF.

The chain combines TRBV19 with TRBJ2-2; D is perhaps TRBD2 (6 bases). The CDR3 has 16 residues. The V end lost 0 bases, the J end lost 0 bases, and 8 bases lay between the germline ends. The germline V gene encodes CDR1 LNHDA and CDR2 SQIVND (reference sequence). This chain's CDR3 is CASSIDRLANTGELFF. The CDR3 nucleotides read TGTGCCAGTAGTATAGATCGACTAGCGAACACCGGGGAGCTGTTTTTT.

The rearrangement links TRBV5-1 to TRBJ2-7; 7 bases fit TRBD2. J lost 2 bases, V lost 0 bases, and 8 bases had no gene match. Germline CDR1 SGHRS, CDR2 YFSETQ. CDR3 length: 16 amino acids. The CDR3 is CASSLEVGGRAYEQYF. CDR3 coding DNA: TGCGCCAGCAGCTTGGAAGTCGGGGGGAGAGCCTACGAGCAGTACTTC.

The chain joins TRBV10-1 to TRBJ2-7; the match to TRBD2 covers 11 bases. V gave up 4 bases and J gave up 3 bases; unmatched junction bases: 17. This CDR3 is 19 amino acids long. The V gene's germline CDR1 is WNHNN and CDR2 SYGVQD (reference sequence). DNA of the CDR3: TGCGCCAGCAGTGTCTTACTAGCGGGAGAGGGGGGTGGTTACTACGAGCAGTACTTC. Translating gives CASSVLLAGEGGGYYEQYF.

This chain connects TRBV16 to TRBJ2-3; TRBD1 matches 7 bases. CDR3 length: 17 amino acids. V dropped 1 base and J dropped 8; count of bases not matched to a gene: 15. CDR1 is KGHSY and CDR2 is FQNENV in the germline V gene. The CDR3 spells CASSQLIRDRLVITQYF. Written as DNA, the CDR3 is TGTGCCAGCAGCCAATTGATTCGGGACAGACTTGTGATTACGCAGTATTTT.

The V and J genes are TRBV2 and TRBJ2-2; D unclear. The CDR3 sequence is 14 residues long. Trimming removed 2 bases at V and 4 bases at J, with 8 bases between. CDR1 SNHLY and CDR2 FYNNEI come from the germline V gene. CDR3 protein: CASSETAFTGELFF. The CDR3 DNA follows: TGTGCCAGCAGTGAAACAGCTTTCACCGGGGAGCTGTTTTTT.

The rearrangement joins TRBV5-1 to TRBJ2-5; D is possibly TRBD2 (5 bases). The V end lost 7 bases, the J end lost 1 base, and 8 bases lay between the germline ends. This CDR3 region has 12 residues. Germline-derived CDR1 and CDR2 are SGHRS and YFSETQ. CDR3 nucleotide sequence: TGCGCCAGCGGGAGCTTCCAAGAGACCCAGTACTTC. Translating it yields CASGSFQETQYF. Full variable domain (outside the CDR3, taken from reference TRBV5-1 and TRBJ2-5): KAGVTQTPRYLIKTRGQQVTLSCSPISGHRSVSWYQQTPGQGLQFLFEYFSETQRNKGNFPGRFSGRQFSNSRSEMNVSTLELGDSALYLCASGSFQETQYFGPGTRLLVL.

This chain connects TRBV7-2 to TRBJ1-5, with TRBD1 matching over 9 bases. V lost 6 bases and J lost 2; bases outside the gene matches: 11. This CDR3 has 17 residues. Looked up from germline, CDR1 is SGHTA and CDR2 is FQGNSA. The CDR3 region is CASSFGDRDVGNQPQHF. For the CDR3, the DNA is TGTGCCAGCAGTTTCGGGGACAGGGACGTGGGCAATCAGCCCCAGCATTTT. The full variable domain, its missing parts supplied by reference TRBV7-2 and TRBJ1-5, is GAGVSQSPSNKVTEKGKDVELRCDPISGHTALYWYRQSLGQGLEFLIYFQGNSAPDKSGLPSDRFSAERTGGSVSTLTIQRTQQEDSAVYLCASSFGDRDVGNQPQHFGDGTRLSIL.

The J gene is TRBJ2-5, the V gene TRBV28; the match to TRBD1 covers 7 bases. Unmatched junction bases numbered 5, after V lost 3 bases and J lost 4 bases. Germline V gives CDR1 MDHEN, CDR2 SYDVKM. The CDR3 runs 14 residues. The CDR3 loop reads CASSLRGGAETQYF. CDR3 nucleotides: TGTGCCAGCAGTTTGAGAGGGGGCGCAGAGACCCAGTACTTC.